This TCR beta chain originates from a study of cytomegalovirus exposure and HLA in healthy donors. Study-level points and caveats: Some V segments could not be told apart, so they were left out, TRBV6-2 and TRBV6-3 among them. Analyses of presence/absence relied on an assumption of roughly uniform sequencing depth across donors.

PCR used 60 Vbeta primers and 13 Jbeta primers. Profiling relied on immunoSEQ multiplex PCR, and the TCRdb table lists in-frame clones only, not all of them. The data hold 100,000 to 150,000 clones, with over 60% observed a single time. This clone was observed once. The antigen is unknown. V gave up 5 bases and J gave up 3 bases; unmatched junction bases: 1. The germline gives CDR1 SQVTM, CDR2 ANQGSEA. The CDR3 contains 12 residues. This sequence joins TRBV29-1 and TRBJ1-2, with TRBD1 matching over 9 bases. The sequence was collected from a human donor in good health. The sample taken for sequencing was PBMCs. CDR3 region: CSVRQGDYGYTF. For the CDR3, the DNA is TGCAGCGTTAGACAGGGGGACTATGGCTACACCTTC.